A few counts support the clone carrying this T cell receptor (beta chain). No antigen is known for it. The germline V gene has CDR1 SQVTM and CDR2 ANQGSEA. V lost 7 bases and J lost 4, with 7 bases in between. The CDR3 extends over 10 amino acids. Unique molecular identifiers were present on the cDNA, and a universal primer site came from template switching. A single record per CDR3 protein comes from TCRdb applying MiXCR to the 5' RACE reads. This repertoire shows over 600,000 distinct CDR3 sequences, roughly 20% found once; its top ten account for roughly 4%. This entry comes from a study of identical twins. Overall study findings and caveats: Out-of-frame alpha sequences shared by twins showed excess low generation probability.

This sample was shared with a second study, whose subject was T cells expressing NK-cell markers. As that study records: Out of eight donors sequenced, seven tested HCMV-seropositive and the remaining one seronegative.

The source is a woman younger than 35 in good health. The rearrangement uses TRBV29-1 and TRBJ1-2; D possibly corresponds to TRBD1 (5 bases). Input material: PBMCs. The CDR3 sequence is CSGDSYGYTF. The CDR3 DNA sequence: TGCAGCGGTGACAGCTATGGCTACACCTTC.